These 3 T cell receptor beta chains originate from one sample sequenced in a study of T-cell memory formation after mild COVID-19. TCRdb reprocessed the 5' RACE reads via MiXCR and lists one record per CDR3 protein. The sample gives 450,000 or so distinct CDR3 sequences, around 27% of which show up once; 9.5% to 15% is in the top ten. Sequencing was performed on PBMCs or a T cell subset sorted from them (not recorded which). Every receptor here comes from an adult woman who had mild COVID-19 (a few samples of this study predate the infection). Cell type and time point are not known.

This chain links TRBV25-1 with TRBJ1-1; D gene ambiguous. The CDR3 is 13 amino acids. Looked up from germline, CDR1 is MGHDK and CDR2 is SYGVNS. V dropped 2 bases and J dropped 10 bases, with 14 bases sitting between them. The CDR3 DNA reads TGTGCCAGCAGTGAAAATTCACCCGGAGGAGCTTTCTTT. Its translation: CASSENSPGGAFF.

This clonotype was detected a few times. V is TRBV6-6 and J is TRBJ2-5; tentative D call: TRBD1 (5 bases). V lost 6 bases, J lost 4 bases, and 12 bases lay in between. The CDR3 extends over 13 amino acids. Germline CDR1 is MNHNY and CDR2 is SVGAGI (reference sequence). Here the CDR3 reads CASRKTGRETQYF. For the CDR3, the DNA is TGTGCCAGCAGGAAAACAGGAAGAGAGACCCAGTACTTC.

Only a few counts were recorded for this clonotype. This CDR3 is missing its conserved last phenylalanine or tryptophan, likely due to a read error. It is unclear where the CDR3 begins or ends on the DNA, so no DNA is shown, and the CDR3 is as TCRdb lists it. The J gene is TRBJ2-7, the V gene TRBV20-1; the table's D gene call, TRBD2, was not cross checked with the DNA. The CDR3 is 10 amino acids in total, end residues counted. CDR1 is DFQATT, CDR2 SNEGSKA, per germline (reference sequence). CDR3 protein: CSASGTSGAI.